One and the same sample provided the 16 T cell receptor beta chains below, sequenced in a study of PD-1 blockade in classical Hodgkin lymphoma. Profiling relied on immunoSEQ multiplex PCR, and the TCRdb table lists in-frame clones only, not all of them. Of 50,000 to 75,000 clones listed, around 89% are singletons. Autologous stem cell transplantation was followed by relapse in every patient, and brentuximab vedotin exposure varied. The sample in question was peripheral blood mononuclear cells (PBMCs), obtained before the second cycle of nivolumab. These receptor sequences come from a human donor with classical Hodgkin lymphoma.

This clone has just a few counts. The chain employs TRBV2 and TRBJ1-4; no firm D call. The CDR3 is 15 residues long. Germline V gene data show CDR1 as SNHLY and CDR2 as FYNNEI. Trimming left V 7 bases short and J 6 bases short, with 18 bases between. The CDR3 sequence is CASIGSVSSHEKLFF. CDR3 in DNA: TGTGCCAGCATAGGGTCGGTGTCCTCCCATGAAAAACTGTTTTTT.

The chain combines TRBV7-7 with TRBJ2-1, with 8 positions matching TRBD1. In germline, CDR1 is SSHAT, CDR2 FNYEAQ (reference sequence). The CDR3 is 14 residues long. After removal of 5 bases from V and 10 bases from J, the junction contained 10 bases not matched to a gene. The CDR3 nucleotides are TGTGCCAGCAGCCCACCGGACAGGGTGAGCGAGCAGTTCTTC. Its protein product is CASSPPDRVSEQFF.

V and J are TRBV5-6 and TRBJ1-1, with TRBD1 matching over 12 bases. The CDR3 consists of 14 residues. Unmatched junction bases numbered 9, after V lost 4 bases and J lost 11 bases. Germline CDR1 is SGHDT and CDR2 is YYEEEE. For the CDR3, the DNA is TGTGCCAGCAGCCGAGGGACAGGGGGCGCGAAGGCTTTCTTT. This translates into CASSRGTGGAKAFF.

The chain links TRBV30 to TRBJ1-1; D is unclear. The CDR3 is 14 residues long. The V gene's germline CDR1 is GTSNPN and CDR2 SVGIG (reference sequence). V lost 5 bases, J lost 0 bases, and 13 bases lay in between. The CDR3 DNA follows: TGTGCCTGGGCTCAAGTACCCCTGAACACTGAAGCTTTCTTT. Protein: CAWAQVPLNTEAFF.

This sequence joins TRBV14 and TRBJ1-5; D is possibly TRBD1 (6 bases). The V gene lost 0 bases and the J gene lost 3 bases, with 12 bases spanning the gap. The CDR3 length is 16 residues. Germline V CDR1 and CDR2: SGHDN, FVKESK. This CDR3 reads CASSQEAGVDNQPQHF. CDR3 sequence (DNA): TGTGCCAGCAGCCAAGAGGCAGGGGTTGACAATCAGCCCCAGCATTTT. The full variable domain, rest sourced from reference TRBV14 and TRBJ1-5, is EAGVTQFPSHSVIEKGQTVTLRCDPISGHDNLYWYRRVMGKEIKFLLHFVKESKQDESGMPNNRFLAERTGGTYSTLKVQPAELEDSGVYFCASSQEAGVDNQPQHFGDGTRLSIL.

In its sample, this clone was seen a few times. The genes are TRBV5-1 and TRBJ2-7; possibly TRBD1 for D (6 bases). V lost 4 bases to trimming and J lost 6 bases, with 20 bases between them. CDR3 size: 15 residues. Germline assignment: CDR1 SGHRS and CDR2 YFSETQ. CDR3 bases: TGCGCCAGCAGCCAGGACAGCCCCCTGTTCGGCGAGCAGTACTTC. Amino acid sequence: CASSQDSPLFGEQYF.

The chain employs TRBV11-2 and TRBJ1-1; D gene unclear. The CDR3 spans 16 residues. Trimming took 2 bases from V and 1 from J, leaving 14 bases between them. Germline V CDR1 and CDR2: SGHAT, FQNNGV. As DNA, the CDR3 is TGTGCCAGCAGCTTACCCCGGAACGCAGCGAACACTGAAGCTTTCTTT. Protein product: CASSLPRNAANTEAFF. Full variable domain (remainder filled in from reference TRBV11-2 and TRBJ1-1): EAGVAQSPRYKIIEKRQSVAFWCNPISGHATLYWYQQILGQGPKLLIQFQNNGVVDDSQLPKDRFSAERLKGVDSTLKIQPAKLEDSAVYLCASSLPRNAANTEAFFGQGTRLTVV.

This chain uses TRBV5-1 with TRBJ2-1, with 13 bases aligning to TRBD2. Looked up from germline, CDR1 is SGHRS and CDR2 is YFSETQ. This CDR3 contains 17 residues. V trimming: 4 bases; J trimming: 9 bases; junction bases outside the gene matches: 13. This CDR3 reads CASSGNQGLAGYGEQFF. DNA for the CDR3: TGCGCCAGCAGCGGAAACCAGGGACTAGCGGGGTACGGTGAGCAGTTCTTC.

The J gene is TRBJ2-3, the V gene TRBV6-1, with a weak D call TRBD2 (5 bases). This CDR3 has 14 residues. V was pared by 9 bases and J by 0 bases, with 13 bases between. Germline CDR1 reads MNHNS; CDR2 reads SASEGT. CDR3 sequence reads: CASLRGISTDTQYF. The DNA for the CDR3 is TGTGCCAGTCTTCGGGGAATTAGCACAGATACGCAGTATTTT.

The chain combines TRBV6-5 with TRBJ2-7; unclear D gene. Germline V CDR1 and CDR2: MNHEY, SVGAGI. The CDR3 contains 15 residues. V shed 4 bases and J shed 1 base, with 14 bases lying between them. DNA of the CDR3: TGTGCCAGCAGTTCCTATTTGCAGTCATCCTACGAGCAGTACTTC. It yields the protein CASSSYLQSSYEQYF.

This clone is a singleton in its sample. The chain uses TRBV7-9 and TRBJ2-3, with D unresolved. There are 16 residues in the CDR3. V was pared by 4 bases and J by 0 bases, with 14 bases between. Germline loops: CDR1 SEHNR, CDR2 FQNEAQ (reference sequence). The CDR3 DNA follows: TGTGCCAGCAGCTCGGGTGGGTCCGCTAGCACAGATACGCAGTATTTT. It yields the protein CASSSGGSASTDTQYF.

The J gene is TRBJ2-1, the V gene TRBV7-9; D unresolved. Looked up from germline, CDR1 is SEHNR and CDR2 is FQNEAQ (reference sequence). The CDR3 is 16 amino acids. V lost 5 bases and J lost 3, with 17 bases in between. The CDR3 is CASSRLSGVDYNEQFF. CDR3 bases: TGTGCCAGCAGCCGATTGTCGGGCGTGGACTACAATGAGCAGTTCTTC.

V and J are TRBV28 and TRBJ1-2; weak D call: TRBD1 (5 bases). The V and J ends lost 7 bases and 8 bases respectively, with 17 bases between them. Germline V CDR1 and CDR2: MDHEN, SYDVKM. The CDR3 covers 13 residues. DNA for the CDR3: TGTGCCAGCACTCTCGCGGGGGTAAGGGGCTACACCTTC. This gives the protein CASTLAGVRGYTF.

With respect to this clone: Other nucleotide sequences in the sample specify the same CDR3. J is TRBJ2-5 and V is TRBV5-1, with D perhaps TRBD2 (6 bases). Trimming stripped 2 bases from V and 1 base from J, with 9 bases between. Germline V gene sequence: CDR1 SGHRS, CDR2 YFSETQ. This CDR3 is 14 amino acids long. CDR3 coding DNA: TGCGCCAGCAGCTTTGGGCGGGGCCAAGAGACCCAGTACTTC. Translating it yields CASSFGRGQETQYF.

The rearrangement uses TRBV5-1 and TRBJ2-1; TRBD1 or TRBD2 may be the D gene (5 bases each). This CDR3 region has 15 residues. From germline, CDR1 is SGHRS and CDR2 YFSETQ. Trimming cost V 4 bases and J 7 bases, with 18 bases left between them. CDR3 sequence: CASSAESGTVNEQFF. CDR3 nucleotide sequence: TGCGCCAGCAGCGCTGAATCGGGGACGGTAAATGAGCAGTTCTTC.

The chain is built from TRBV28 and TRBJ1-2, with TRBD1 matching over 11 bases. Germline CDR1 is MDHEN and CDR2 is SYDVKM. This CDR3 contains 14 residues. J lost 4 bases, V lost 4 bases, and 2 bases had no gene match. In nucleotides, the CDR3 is TGTGCCAGCAGTTCAGGACAGGGGGCCTATGGCTACACCTTC. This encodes CASSSGQGAYGYTF.